This T cell receptor (beta chain) appears in the sequencing data of a study of human T cells and chemical hapten exposure. Study-wide points: TCRs whose frequency exceeded 1 in 1000 remained the same following DPC sensitization.

TCRdb independently ran MiXCR on the RACE reads; one entry per CDR3 protein. This repertoire shows some 380,000 distinct CDR3 sequences, 4.8% found once; its top ten account for 2% to 2.5%. The V gene's germline CDR1 is MNHEY and CDR2 SVGAGI. This CDR3 contains 14 residues. V lost 2 bases, J lost 6 bases, and 14 bases lay in between. Time point meaning: patch test 1, 2 weeks after DPC sensitization. Treatment specified: therapeutic diphenylcyclopropenone sensitization with weekly scalp DPC. Unfractionated whole blood yielded total RNA. For this clonotype: Its antigen is undetermined.

The sequencing used whole blood, collected in connection with sensitization to the hapten diphenylcyclopropenone (DPC). The sequence was obtained from a woman in her forties or fifties with alopecia areata. Some clones in this sample may be carry-over from other donors' samples. The chain links TRBV6-5 to TRBJ2-7, with D uncertain. The CDR3 is CASSYGSELSEQYF. Written as DNA, the CDR3 is TGTGCCAGCAGTTACGGAAGTGAATTGAGCGAGCAGTACTTC.